The clone carrying this T cell receptor (beta chain) was detected a few times. These data originate in a study of human T cells and chemical hapten exposure. Using its own MiXCR run on the RACE reads, TCRdb lists one record per CDR3 protein. The sample carries 85,000 to 100,000 distinct CDR3 sequences, about 10% recorded once. Stated time point: pre-sensitization, week 0. Treatment given: therapeutic diphenylcyclopropenone sensitization with weekly scalp DPC. The clonotype originates from a woman aged 60-75 years with alopecia areata. Some clones in this sample may be carry-over from other donors' samples. This sample comprised whole blood, obtained in connection with sensitization to the hapten diphenylcyclopropenone (DPC).

Here the CDR3 DNA reads TGCAGCGTTGTGGAACAGGGAGCATCCTACGAGCAGTACTTC. Protein product: CSVVEQGASYEQYF. The rearrangement joins TRBV29-1 to TRBJ2-7, with a weak D call TRBD1 (6 bases). Trimming pared 4 bases from V and 1 base from J, leaving 14 bases between. CDR1 and CDR2 (germline): SQVTM, ANQGSEA. The CDR3 is made up of 14 amino acids.